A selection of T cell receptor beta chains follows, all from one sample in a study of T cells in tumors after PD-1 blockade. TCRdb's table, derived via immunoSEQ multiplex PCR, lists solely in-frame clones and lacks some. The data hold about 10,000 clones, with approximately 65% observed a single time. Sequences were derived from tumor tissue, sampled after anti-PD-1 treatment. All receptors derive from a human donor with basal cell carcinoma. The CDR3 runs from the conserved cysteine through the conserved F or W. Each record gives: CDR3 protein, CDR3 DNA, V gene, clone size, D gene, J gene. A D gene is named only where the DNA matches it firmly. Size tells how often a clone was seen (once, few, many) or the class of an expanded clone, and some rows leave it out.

cdr3_aa: CSASAGQYGGNSPLHF; cdr3_nt: TGCAGTGCTAGTGCCGGACAGTACGGAGGAAATTCACCCCTCCACTTT; v_call: TRBV20-1; clone_size: -; d_call: -; j_call: TRBJ1-6
cdr3_aa: CASSLDDGGGYNEQFF; cdr3_nt: TGTGCCAGCAGTTTAGACGATGGGGGGGGCTACAATGAGCAGTTCTTC; v_call: TRBV28; clone_size: -; d_call: TRBD2; j_call: TRBJ2-1
cdr3_aa: CASSIDPFNYGYTF; cdr3_nt: TGTGCCAGTAGTATAGATCCCTTTAACTATGGCTACACCTTC; v_call: TRBV19; clone_size: medium-sized; d_call: -; j_call: TRBJ1-2
cdr3_aa: CATSRDPLNEQYF; cdr3_nt: TGTGCCACCAGCAGAGATCCCCTCAATGAGCAGTACTTC; v_call: TRBV15; clone_size: few; d_call: -; j_call: TRBJ2-7
cdr3_aa: CASRESGFSNQPQHF; cdr3_nt: TGTGCCAGCAGAGAGTCCGGGTTTAGCAATCAGCCCCAGCATTTT; v_call: TRBV28; clone_size: -; d_call: -; j_call: TRBJ1-5
cdr3_aa: CATFGDTANYGYTF; cdr3_nt: TGTGCCACCTTTGGGGACACAGCTAACTATGGCTACACCTTC; v_call: TRBV2; clone_size: -; d_call: -; j_call: TRBJ1-2
cdr3_aa: CASSQGRWSEQFF; cdr3_nt: TGCGCCAGCAGCCAAGGGCGTTGGAGTGAGCAGTTCTTC; v_call: TRBV4-1; clone_size: -; d_call: -; j_call: TRBJ2-1
cdr3_aa: CASSLAGHQDGELFF; cdr3_nt: TGTGCCAGCAGCTTAGCGGGACATCAGGACGGGGAGCTGTTTTTT; v_call: TRBV7-2; clone_size: -; d_call: -; j_call: TRBJ2-2
cdr3_aa: CASSLSLAGITDTQYF; cdr3_nt: TGTGCCAGCAGTTTATCCCTAGCGGGGATCACAGATACGCAGTATTTT; v_call: TRBV28; clone_size: few; d_call: TRBD2; j_call: TRBJ2-3
cdr3_aa: CASSFEYTDTQYF; cdr3_nt: TGTGCCAGCAGCTTCGAGTACACAGATACGCAGTATTTT; v_call: TRBV7-2; clone_size: -; d_call: -; j_call: TRBJ2-3
cdr3_aa: CASSYSGANEQFF; cdr3_nt: TGTGCCAGCAGTTACTCGGGAGCAAATGAGCAGTTCTTC; v_call: TRBV6-6; clone_size: few; d_call: -; j_call: TRBJ2-1
cdr3_aa: CASSIDGYNEQFF; cdr3_nt: TGTGCCAGTAGTATTGACGGTTACAATGAGCAGTTCTTC; v_call: TRBV19; clone_size: -; d_call: -; j_call: TRBJ2-1
cdr3_aa: CASSLDSPDVSYNEQFF; cdr3_nt: TGTGCCAGCAGTCTGGACAGTCCCGACGTCTCCTACAATGAGCAGTTCTTC; v_call: TRBV6-4; clone_size: -; d_call: -; j_call: TRBJ2-1
cdr3_aa: CASSLGSPDTQYF; cdr3_nt: TGTGCCAGCAGCTTGGGATCTCCAGATACGCAGTATTTT; v_call: TRBV7-9; clone_size: -; d_call: -; j_call: TRBJ2-3
cdr3_aa: CARRQTNSPLHF; cdr3_nt: TGTGCCAGACGTCAGACTAATTCACCCCTCCACTTT; v_call: TRBV2; clone_size: -; d_call: -; j_call: TRBJ1-6